This T cell receptor beta chain was retrieved from a study of blood T cell repertoires in COVID-19. At the level of the study: From the United States, Italy and Spain came samples of acute and convalescent COVID-19. Nucleic acid was either cDNA or gDNA, and it came from T cells, B-cell-depleted T cells, or PBMCs.

Authors' methods: Researchers report that nucleated cell counts were estimated from reference gene primer amplification. Only in-frame clones appear in the TCRdb table, and some are missing; sequencing was by immunoSEQ multiplex PCR. V and J calls plus clone size are reproduced from that table; the DNA served to infer D and trimming. The sample contains about 50,000 clones, about four fifths of which appear only once. Sequencing was carried out using peripheral blood. This clonotype originated in a man in his 70s with active COVID-19.

The chain's CDR3 is CASSPPGWNTEAFF. In nucleotides, the CDR3 is TGTGCCAGCAGCCCTCCAGGGTGGAACACTGAAGCTTTCTTT. The V call is TRBV7-9, the J call TRBJ1-1; perhaps TRBD1 as D (5 bases). V lost 5 bases to trimming and J lost 1 base, with 11 bases between them. CDR1 and CDR2 from the germline V gene are SEHNR and FQNEAQ (reference sequence). The CDR3 extends over 14 amino acids. The variable domain in full, with the rest retrieved from reference TRBV7-9 and TRBJ1-1, is DTGVSQNPRHKITKRGQNVTFRCDPISEHNRLYWYRQTLGQGPEFLTYFQNEAQLEKSRLLSDRFSAERPKGSFSTLEIQRTEQGDSAMYLCASSPPGWNTEAFFGQGTRLTVV.